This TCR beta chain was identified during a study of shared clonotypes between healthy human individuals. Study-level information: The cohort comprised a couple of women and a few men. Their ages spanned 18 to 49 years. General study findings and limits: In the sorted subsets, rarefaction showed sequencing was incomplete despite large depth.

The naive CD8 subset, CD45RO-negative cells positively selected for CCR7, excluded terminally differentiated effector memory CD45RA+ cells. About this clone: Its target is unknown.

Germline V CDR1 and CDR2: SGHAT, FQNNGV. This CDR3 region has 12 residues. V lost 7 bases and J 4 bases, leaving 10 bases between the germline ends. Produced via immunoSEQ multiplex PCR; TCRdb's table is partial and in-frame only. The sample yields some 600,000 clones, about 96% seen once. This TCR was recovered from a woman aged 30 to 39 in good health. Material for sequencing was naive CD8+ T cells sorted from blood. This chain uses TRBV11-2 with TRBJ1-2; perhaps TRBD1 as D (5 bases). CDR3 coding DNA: TGTGCCAGCACCATGGGACTCTATGGCTACACCTTC. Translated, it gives CASTMGLYGYTF. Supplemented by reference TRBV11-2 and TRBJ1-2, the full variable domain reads EAGVAQSPRYKIIEKRQSVAFWCNPISGHATLYWYQQILGQGPKLLIQFQNNGVVDDSQLPKDRFSAERLKGVDSTLKIQPAKLEDSAVYLCASTMGLYGYTFGSGTRLTVV.